Shown below are 12 T cell receptor beta chains from a single sample sequenced in a study of cytomegalovirus exposure and HLA in healthy donors. Both 60 Vbeta primers and 13 Jbeta primers went into the PCR. Assay: immunoSEQ multiplex PCR; the TCRdb copy retains only in-frame clones and omits some. In the table there are roughly 190,000 clones, 70% to 80% of which are singletons. Sequencing input: PBMCs. Every receptor here comes from a girl aged 5-17 years in good health and CMV-seropositive.

This chain uses TRBV30 with TRBJ1-6; weak D call: TRBD1 (6 bases). The germline CDR1 and CDR2 sequences are GTSNPN and SVGIG (reference sequence). The CDR3 covers 15 residues. Trimming removed 4 bases from V and 3 bases from J, with 13 bases in between. CDR3: CAWNSGQFYNSPLHF. The CDR3 nucleotides are TGTGCCTGGAATTCGGGACAATTCTATAATTCACCCCTCCACTTT.

J is TRBJ1-1 and V is TRBV4-1; TRBD1 aligns across 9 bases. There are 13 residues in the CDR3. The V and J ends lost 3 bases and 6 bases, in that order; junction bases with no gene match: 2. Germline V lookup: CDR1 MGHRA, CDR2 YSYEKL. As DNA, the CDR3 is TGCGCCAGCAGCCAGGGGACAGGGCCTGAAGCTTTCTTT. Translated, it gives CASSQGTGPEAFF.

This clone was counted only a few times. This chain's CDR3 is CAISAGPGGVADTQYF. The CDR3 DNA reads as TGTGCCATCAGTGCGGGCCCGGGGGGGGTGGCAGATACGCAGTATTTT. The gene calls are TRBV10-3 and TRBJ2-3; 8 nucleotides agree with TRBD2. The CDR3 spans 16 residues. Germline values: CDR1 ENHRY, CDR2 SYGVKD. Germline trimming cut 4 bases from V and 4 bases from J; bases unmatched to any gene: 10.

This chain connects TRBV27 to TRBJ2-6, with D tentatively TRBD1 (6 bases). Germline V gives CDR1 MNHEY, CDR2 SMNVEV (reference sequence). This CDR3 spans 18 amino acids. V shed 6 bases and J shed 0 bases, with 18 bases lying between them. The CDR3 loop reads CASSPGVSGRSGANVLTF. The CDR3 DNA sequence: TGTGCCAGCAGCCCAGGGGTCTCGGGTCGCTCTGGGGCCAACGTCCTGACTTTC.

The genes are TRBV2 and TRBJ1-5; D uncertain. Germline lookup yields CDR1 SNHLY and CDR2 FYNNEI. Trimming removed 7 bases from V and 8 bases from J, with 15 bases in between. The CDR3 covers 13 residues. CDR3: CASNAGPVEPQHF. The CDR3 DNA reads TGTGCCAGCAACGCAGGCCCTGTGGAGCCCCAGCATTTT.

The gene calls are TRBV7-9 and TRBJ2-5; D might be TRBD2 (5 bases). Trimming took 4 bases from V and 1 from J, leaving 13 bases between them. Germline CDR1 is SEHNR and CDR2 is FQNEAQ (reference sequence). This CDR3 region has 15 residues. The CDR3 here is CASSSGPGFQETQYF. CDR3 sequence (DNA): TGTGCCAGCAGCTCCGGCCCGGGATTCCAAGAGACCCAGTACTTC.

This chain links TRBV7-2 with TRBJ2-7, with TRBD2 matching over 15 bases. The CDR3 covers 17 residues. After removal of 5 bases from V and 3 bases from J, the junction contained 8 bases not matched to a gene. Germline V lookup: CDR1 SGHTA, CDR2 FQGNSA. The CDR3 sequence: CASSLGLAGGPVYEQYF. For the CDR3, the DNA is TGTGCCAGCAGCCTGGGACTAGCGGGGGGACCAGTCTACGAGCAGTACTTC.

The rearrangement joins TRBV11-3 to TRBJ2-5, with D unresolved. Trimming stripped 0 bases from V and 5 bases from J, with 7 bases between. Germline V gene sequence: CDR1 SGHNT, CDR2 YENEEA. CDR3 size: 13 residues. The chain's CDR3 is CASSLDPRETQYF. CDR3 coding DNA: TGTGCCAGCAGCTTAGATCCCCGGGAGACCCAGTACTTC. The complete variable domain, with remaining parts taken from reference TRBV11-3 and TRBJ2-5, reads EAGVVQSPRYKIIEKKQPVAFWCNPISGHNTLYWYLQNLGQGPELLIRYENEEAVDDSQLPKDRFSAERLKGVDSTLKIQPAELGDSAVYLCASSLDPRETQYFGPGTRLLVL.

The V gene is TRBV6-6, the J gene TRBJ2-1, with D maybe TRBD1 (6 bases). CDR3 length: 13 residues. Germline V gene data show CDR1 as MNHNY and CDR2 as SVGAGI (reference sequence). Trimming shortened V by 2 bases and J by 9 bases, and 11 bases separated the two germline ends. The CDR3: CASSYPQGLEQFF. CDR3 nucleotides: TGTGCCAGCAGTTACCCACAGGGTCTTGAGCAGTTCTTC.

The V and J genes are TRBV6-4 and TRBJ2-1; 10 nucleotides agree with TRBD2. The CDR3 runs to 16 residues. The V and J ends lost 5 bases and 4 bases, in that order; junction bases with no gene match: 8. The germline gives CDR1 MRHNA, CDR2 SNTAGT. CDR3 bases: TGTGCCAGCAGTACCAGCGGGGGGGCGAATTACAATGAGCAGTTCTTC. This sequence encodes CASSTSGGANYNEQFF.

This clone appeared a few times. This chain uses TRBV5-4 with TRBJ1-1; 10 positions match TRBD1. The CDR3 totals 14 residues. V lost 4 bases, J lost 3 bases, and 3 bases stayed unmatched. Germline loops: CDR1 SGHNT, CDR2 YYREEE (reference sequence). DNA of the CDR3: TGTGCCAGCAGCAAGGGGACAGGGGACACTGAAGCTTTCTTT. The encoded protein is CASSKGTGDTEAFF.

CDR3 amino acids: CASSFRPGEETQYF. CDR3 coding DNA: TGTGCCAGCAGCTTTCGCCCCGGGGAGGAGACCCAGTACTTC. This chain uses TRBV5-5 with TRBJ2-5, with D maybe TRBD2 (5 bases). Trimming took off 2 bases at V and 5 bases at J, with 13 bases between the two ends. Germline CDR1 and CDR2: SGHKS and YYEKEE (reference sequence). The CDR3 runs to 14 residues.